The 13 T cell receptor beta chains given below trace back to one sample, sequenced in a study of graft-versus-host responses after intestinal transplantation. Libraries were prepared by immunoSEQ multiplex PCR; TCRdb keeps only in-frame clonotypes and omits some of them. Of about 13,000 clones listed, more than 35% are singletons. The sample was alloreactive CD4+ T cells from a mixed lymphocyte reaction culture, taken before intestinal transplant. Noted subset: CFSE-low proliferating T cells sorted from roughly 6-day pre-transplant mixed lymphocyte reaction (GvH or HvG direction). Receptor source: a human patient who received an intestinal transplant.

A few counts support this clone. J is TRBJ2-3 and V is TRBV29-1; 10 nucleotides match TRBD2. Germline values: CDR1 SQVTM, CDR2 ANQGSEA. Trimming took 0 bases from V and 1 from J; bases not matched to a gene: 13. The length of the CDR3 is 19 residues. CDR3 in amino acids: CSVEETLAGAYFGTDTQYF. DNA for the CDR3: TGCAGCGTTGAAGAAACCCTAGCGGGGGCCTACTTCGGCACAGATACGCAGTATTTT.

This rearrangement joins TRBV9 to TRBJ2-7, with a possible D match to TRBD1 (6 bases). The V end was cut by 0 bases, the J end by 6 bases, with 13 bases between. The CDR3 extends over 14 amino acids. In germline, CDR1 is SGDLS, CDR2 YYNGEE. The CDR3 is CASSVVRTGCEQYF. CDR3 sequence (DNA): TGTGCCAGCAGCGTAGTTAGAACAGGGTGCGAGCAGTACTTC.

The table lists this clone with a few counts. The V call is TRBV6-6, the J call TRBJ1-1; D is perhaps TRBD1 (6 bases). V was trimmed by 6 bases and J by 5 bases, leaving 19 bases between them. The CDR3 runs to 15 residues. Germline assignment: CDR1 MNHNY and CDR2 SVGAGI (reference sequence). The CDR3 loop is CASRTATGRETEAFF. The CDR3 DNA follows: TGTGCCAGCAGGACCGCGACAGGTCGGGAAACTGAAGCTTTCTTT.

The chain is built from TRBV7-8 and TRBJ2-7, with 8 bases that match TRBD2. Germline trimming cut 1 base from V and 7 bases from J; bases unmatched to any gene: 6. Germline CDR1 and CDR2: SGHVS and FQNEAQ. The CDR3 contains 14 residues. CDR3 region: CASSLGTSSGEQYF. The DNA of the CDR3 is TGTGCCAGCAGCTTAGGGACTAGCTCGGGGGAGCAGTACTTC.

About this clone: An end of the junction differs from the germline gene, which may be a read error. Distinct nucleotide sequences in the sample also encode this CDR3. The V call is TRBV5-1, the J call TRBJ2-7; D perhaps matches TRBD1 (5 bases). The CDR3 consists of 12 residues. CDR1 SGHRS and CDR2 YFSETQ come from the germline V gene. The CDR3 DNA sequence: TGCGCTAGCAGCTTGGACACCTTTAAGCAGTACTTC. Its translation is CASSLDTFKQYF. Using reference TRBV5-1 and TRBJ2-7 for the parts outside the CDR3, the full variable domain is KAGVTQTPRYLIKTRGQQVTLSCSPISGHRSVSWYQQTPGQGLQFLFEYFSETQRNKGNFPGRFSGRQFSNSRSEMNVSTLELGDSALYLCASSLDTFKQYFGPGTRLTVT.

The rearrangement uses TRBV29-1 and TRBJ1-1, with 7 bases that match TRBD1. Germline trimming cut 1 base from V and 4 bases from J; bases unmatched to any gene: 6. CDR1 SQVTM and CDR2 ANQGSEA come from the germline V gene. The CDR3 loop spans 14 amino acids. This CDR3 is CSVEGQGRFTEAFF. The CDR3, as DNA: TGCAGCGTTGAAGGACAGGGAAGGTTCACTGAAGCTTTCTTT.

The chain couples TRBV6-6 to TRBJ2-7, with TRBD1 identical over 9 bases. This CDR3 region has 14 residues. Trimming took 2 bases from V and 3 from J; bases not matched to a gene: 2. Germline V CDR1 and CDR2: MNHNY, SVGAGI (reference sequence). CDR3 loop: CASSYATGGYEQYF. The CDR3 DNA follows: TGTGCCAGCAGTTACGCGACAGGGGGCTACGAGCAGTACTTC.

The CDR3, as DNA: TGTGCCAGCACCGCGCGCAGAGCGGGGCCCGGGGAGCTGTTTTTT. Its translation is CASTARRAGPGELFF. The chain uses TRBV6-6 and TRBJ2-2, with 7 bases aligning to TRBD2. The CDR3 sequence is 15 residues long. The V gene end was trimmed by 7 bases and the J gene end by 6 bases; junction bases not matched to a gene: 11. Germline-derived CDR1 and CDR2 are MNHNY and SVGAGI (reference sequence).

The rearrangement joins TRBV30 to TRBJ1-1; D ambiguous. The germline V gene encodes CDR1 GTSNPN and CDR2 SVGIG (reference sequence). With 1 base removed from V and 5 bases from J, the gap between germline ends came to 11 bases. The CDR3 has 13 amino acids. The DNA of the CDR3 is TGTGCCTGGAGTGCTCAGGCCTTTACTGAAGCTTTCTTT. Protein sequence: CAWSAQAFTEAFF.

The chain links TRBV7-6 to TRBJ1-2; 10 bases align to TRBD1. Per the germline V gene, CDR1 is SGHVS and CDR2 is FNYEAQ. The CDR3 sequence is 13 residues long. V was pared by 4 bases and J by 7 bases, with 3 bases of the junction left unmatched. The CDR3 sequence: CASSSTGGLGYTF. Here the CDR3 DNA reads TGTGCCAGCAGCTCGACAGGGGGCCTTGGCTACACCTTC.

This chain uses TRBV10-3 with TRBJ2-3; 10 bases agree with TRBD2. Germline V lookup: CDR1 ENHRY, CDR2 SYGVKD. V lost 6 bases and J lost 1; bases outside the gene matches: 4. This CDR3 is built from 15 residues. The DNA for the CDR3 is TGTGCCATCAGCCCCGGGACTAGCGGCACAGATACGCAGTATTTT. It translates to CAISPGTSGTDTQYF.

The V and J genes are TRBV4-3 and TRBJ1-6, with TRBD1 identical over 7 bases. Germline V gives CDR1 LGHNA, CDR2 YSLEER. The CDR3 extends over 15 amino acids. Losses at the gene ends were 0 bases for V and 4 bases for J; bases not matched to a gene: 0. DNA of the CDR3: TGCGCCAGCAGCCAAGACAGGGGGTATAATTCACCCCTCCACTTT. Amino acid sequence: CASSQDRGYNSPLHF.

The rearrangement joins TRBV11-1 to TRBJ1-2; D is ambiguous. V was pared by 5 bases and J by 13 bases, with 20 bases between. The CDR3 extends over 13 amino acids. Germline lookup yields CDR1 SGHAT and CDR2 FQDESV (reference sequence). CDR3 amino acids: CASSPNRGLVCTF. In DNA form, the CDR3 reads TGTGCCAGCAGCCCAAATCGTGGACTTGTTTGCACCTTC.